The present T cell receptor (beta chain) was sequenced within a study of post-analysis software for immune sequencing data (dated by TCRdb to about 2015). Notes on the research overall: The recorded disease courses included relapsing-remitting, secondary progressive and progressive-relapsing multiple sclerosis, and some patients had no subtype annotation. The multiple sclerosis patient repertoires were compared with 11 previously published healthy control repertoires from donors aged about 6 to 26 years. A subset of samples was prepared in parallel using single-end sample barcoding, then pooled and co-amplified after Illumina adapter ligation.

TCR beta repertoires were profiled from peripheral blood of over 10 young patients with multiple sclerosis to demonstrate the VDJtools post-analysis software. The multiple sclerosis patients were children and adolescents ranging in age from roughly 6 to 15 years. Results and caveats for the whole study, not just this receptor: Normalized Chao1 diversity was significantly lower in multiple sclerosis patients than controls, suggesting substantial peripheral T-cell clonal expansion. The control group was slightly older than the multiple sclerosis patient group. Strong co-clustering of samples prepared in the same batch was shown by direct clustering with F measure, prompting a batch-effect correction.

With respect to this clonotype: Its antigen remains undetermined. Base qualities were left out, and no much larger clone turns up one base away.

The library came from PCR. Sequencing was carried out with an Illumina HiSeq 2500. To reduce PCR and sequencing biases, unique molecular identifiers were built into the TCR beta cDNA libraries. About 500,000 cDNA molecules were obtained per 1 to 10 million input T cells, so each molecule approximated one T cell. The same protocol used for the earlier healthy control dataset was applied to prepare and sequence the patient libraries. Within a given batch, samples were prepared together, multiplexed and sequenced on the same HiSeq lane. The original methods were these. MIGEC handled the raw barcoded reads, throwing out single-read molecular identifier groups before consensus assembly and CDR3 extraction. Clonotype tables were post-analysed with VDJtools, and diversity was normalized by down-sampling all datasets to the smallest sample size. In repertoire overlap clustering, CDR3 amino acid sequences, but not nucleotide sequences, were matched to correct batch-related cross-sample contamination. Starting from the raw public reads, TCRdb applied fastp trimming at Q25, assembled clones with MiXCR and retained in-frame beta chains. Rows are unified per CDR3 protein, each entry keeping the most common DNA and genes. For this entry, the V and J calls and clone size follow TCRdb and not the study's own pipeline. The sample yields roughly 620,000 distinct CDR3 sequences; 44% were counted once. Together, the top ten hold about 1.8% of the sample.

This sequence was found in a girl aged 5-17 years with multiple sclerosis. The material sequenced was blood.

The CDR3 loop reads CATSGQPNNEQFF. Here is the DNA: TGTGCCACCTCGGGACAGCCAAACAATGAGCAGTTCTTC. Recombination joined TRBV24-1 with TRBJ2-1; TRBD1 aligns with 7 central bases. Taken from the germline V gene, the CDR1 and CDR2 loops are KGHDR and SFDVKD. The CDR3 runs 13 amino acids, cysteine and phenylalanine included. The only DNA kept is the CDR3, 39 bases in frame from the first base. After removal of 9 bases from V and 5 bases from J, the junction retains 6 bases not matched to a gene.